This record looks at one TCR beta chain sequence and its context. The sample belongs to a study of control samples from healthy donors and cancer patients. Profiling relied on immunoSEQ multiplex PCR, and the TCRdb table lists in-frame clones only, not all of them. The sample consists of approximately 150,000 clones, roughly 93% of them appearing once. CDR3 length: 10 residues. Looked up from germline, CDR1 is MNHEY and CDR2 is SVGAGI. Deletions cut 7 bases from V and 7 bases from J, with 8 bases between. This clonotype was obtained from a man aged 18 to 29 in good health. The rearrangement uses TRBV6-5 and TRBJ2-7; D gene unclear. Material: blood. This chain's CDR3 is CASKGREQYF. CDR3 nucleotide sequence: TGTGCCAGCAAGGGAAGGGAGCAGTACTTC.